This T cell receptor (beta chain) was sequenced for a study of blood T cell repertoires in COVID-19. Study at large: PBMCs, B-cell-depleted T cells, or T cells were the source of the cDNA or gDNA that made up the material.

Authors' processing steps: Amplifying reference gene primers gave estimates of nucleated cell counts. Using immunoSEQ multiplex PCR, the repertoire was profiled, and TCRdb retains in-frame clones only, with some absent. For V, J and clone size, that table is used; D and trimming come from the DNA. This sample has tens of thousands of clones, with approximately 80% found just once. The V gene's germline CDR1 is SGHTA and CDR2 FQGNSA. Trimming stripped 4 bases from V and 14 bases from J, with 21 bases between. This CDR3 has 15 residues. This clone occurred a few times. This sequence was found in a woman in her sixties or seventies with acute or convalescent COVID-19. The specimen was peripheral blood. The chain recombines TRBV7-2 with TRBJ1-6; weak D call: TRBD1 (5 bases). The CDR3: CASSSPTGAQSTLHF. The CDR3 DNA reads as TGTGCCAGCAGCTCCCCGACTGGGGCTCAATCGACCCTCCACTTT.